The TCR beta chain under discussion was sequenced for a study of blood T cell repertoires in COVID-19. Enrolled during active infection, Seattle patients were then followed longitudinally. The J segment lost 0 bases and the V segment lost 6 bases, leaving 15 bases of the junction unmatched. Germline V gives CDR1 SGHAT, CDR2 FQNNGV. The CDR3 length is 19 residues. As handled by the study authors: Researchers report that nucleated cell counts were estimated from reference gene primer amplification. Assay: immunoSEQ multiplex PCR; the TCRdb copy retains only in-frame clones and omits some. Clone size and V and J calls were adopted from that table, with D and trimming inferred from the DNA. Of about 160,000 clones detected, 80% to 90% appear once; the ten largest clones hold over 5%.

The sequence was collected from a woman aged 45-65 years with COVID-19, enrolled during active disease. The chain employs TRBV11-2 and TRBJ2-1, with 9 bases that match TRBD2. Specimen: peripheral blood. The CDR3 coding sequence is TGTGCCAGCAGTAAGGAAGCGGGGGGCCCGTTGAGCTCCTACAATGAGCAGTTCTTC. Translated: CASSKEAGGPLSSYNEQFF. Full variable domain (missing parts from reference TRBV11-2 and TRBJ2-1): EAGVAQSPRYKIIEKRQSVAFWCNPISGHATLYWYQQILGQGPKLLIQFQNNGVVDDSQLPKDRFSAERLKGVDSTLKIQPAKLEDSAVYLCASSKEAGGPLSSYNEQFFGPGTRLTVL.